This TCR beta chain was recorded in a study of molecular identifiers for immune sequencing clone quantification. Whole-study results and caveats: Clones with over 20 RNA copies captured over 99% of effector molecules but under 1% of naive ones.

This clonotype was observed once. Antigen unknown. Input for naive CD8 libraries was 20,000 to 1,000,000 sorted cells; the RNA fraction used was 10%, 30% or 50%. TCRdb redid the calling of the PCR reads with MiXCR, one entry per CDR3 protein. The data contain 79,000 or so distinct CDR3 sequences, 20% to 25% of them seen just once; the ten biggest clones take up approximately 0.8%. Specimen: naive CD8+ T cells from blood, with Jurkat cell RNA spiked in. Subset of the sample: FACS-sorted CD8+CD4-CCR7+CD45RA+ naive T cells. This sequence was found in a human donor in good health. Some libraries in this study had Jurkat cell RNA spiked in.

CDR3 coding DNA: TGTGCCAGCAGCCAAGGGCCAGGGAACACTGAAGCTTTCTTT. The encoded protein is CASSQGPGNTEAFF. The chain is built from TRBV3-1 and TRBJ1-1, with unresolved D. CDR3 length equals 14 residues. V was pared by 1 base and J by 1 base, with 7 bases between. CDR1 is LGHDT and CDR2 is YNNKEL in the germline V gene (reference sequence).